Described below is a single T cell receptor beta chain sequence and its context. No antigen is known for it. V lost 10 bases and J lost 10, with 15 bases in between. Germline values: CDR1 MNHNS, CDR2 SASEGT. This CDR3 is built from 11 residues. This specimen belongs to a study of blood T cells in healthy people across ages. Study-wide results and limits: What prevented conclusive comparison of naive and antigen-experienced cells was that PBMCs were unsorted.

Aged roughly 6 to 100, donors were systemically healthy Caucasians from Russia. It was with a sample-barcoded 5' primer and a J-beta primer mix that a second PCR of roughly 6 to 11 cycles was run. Every sample gave at least 2.5 million paired-end reads containing CDR3. TCRdb fed the 5' RACE reads into MiXCR, producing one record per CDR3 protein. The sample holds approximately 800,000 distinct CDR3 sequences, more than 45% seen once. Material for sequencing was blood. This TCR was recovered from a man in his thirties or forties in good health. This chain uses TRBV6-1 with TRBJ2-3; D is possibly TRBD2 (6 bases). DNA for the CDR3: TGTGCCATCTGGGACTTCCCCGCGCAGTATTTT. Amino acids: CAIWDFPAQYF.